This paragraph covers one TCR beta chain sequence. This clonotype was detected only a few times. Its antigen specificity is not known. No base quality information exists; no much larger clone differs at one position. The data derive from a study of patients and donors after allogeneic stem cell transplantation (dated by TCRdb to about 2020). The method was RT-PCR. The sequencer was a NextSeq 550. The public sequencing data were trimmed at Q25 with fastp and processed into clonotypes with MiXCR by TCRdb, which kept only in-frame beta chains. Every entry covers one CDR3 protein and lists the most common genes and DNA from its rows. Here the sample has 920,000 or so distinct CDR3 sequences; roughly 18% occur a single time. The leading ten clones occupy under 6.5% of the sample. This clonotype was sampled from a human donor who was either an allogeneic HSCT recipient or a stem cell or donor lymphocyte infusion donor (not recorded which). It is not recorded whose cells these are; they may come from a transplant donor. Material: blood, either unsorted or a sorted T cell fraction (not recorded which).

The CDR3 region has the sequence CASSYHSSTRSDTQYF. The sequence in DNA is TGTGCCAGCAGTTACCACTCCTCGACAAGGTCAGATACGCAGTATTTT. This chain is built from TRBV6-5 and TRBJ2-3; no D gene call is confident. The V end loses 2 bases and the J end loses 4 bases, and a stretch of 16 bases separates them. The germline V gene provides CDR1 MNHEY and CDR2 SVGAGI. From cysteine to phenylalanine, the CDR3 is 16 amino acids long. The only DNA kept is the CDR3, 48 bases in frame from the first base.